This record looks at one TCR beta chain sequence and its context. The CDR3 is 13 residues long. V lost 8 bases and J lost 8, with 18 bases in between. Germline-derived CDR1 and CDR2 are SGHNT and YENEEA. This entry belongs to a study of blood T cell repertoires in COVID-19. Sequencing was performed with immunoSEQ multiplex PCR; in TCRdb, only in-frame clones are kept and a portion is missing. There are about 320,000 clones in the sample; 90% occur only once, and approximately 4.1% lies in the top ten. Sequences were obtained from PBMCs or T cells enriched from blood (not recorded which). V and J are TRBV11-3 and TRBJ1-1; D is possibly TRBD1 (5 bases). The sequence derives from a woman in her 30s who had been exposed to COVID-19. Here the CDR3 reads CASAILPGGEAFF. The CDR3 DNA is TGTGCCAGCGCTATCCTCCCCGGGGGAGAAGCTTTCTTT.